The clone carrying this T cell receptor beta chain was detected only once. Assay used: immunoSEQ multiplex PCR; TCRdb lists only in-frame clones, some missing. Of under 250,000 clones detected, approximately 87% appear once; the ten largest clones hold 2.6%. The data derive from a study of cytomegalovirus exposure and HLA in healthy donors. The germline V gene encodes CDR1 SGHKS and CDR2 YYEKEE (reference sequence). This CDR3 is built from 15 residues. V gave up 4 bases and J gave up 0 bases; unmatched junction bases: 5. The receptor was derived from a man aged 18 to 29 in good health and CMV-seronegative. Input material: PBMCs. This sequence joins TRBV5-5 and TRBJ2-3; 7 bases line up with TRBD2. CDR3 in amino acids: CASSPLTSSTDTQYF. CDR3 in DNA: TGTGCCAGCAGCCCACTGACTAGCAGCACAGATACGCAGTATTTT.